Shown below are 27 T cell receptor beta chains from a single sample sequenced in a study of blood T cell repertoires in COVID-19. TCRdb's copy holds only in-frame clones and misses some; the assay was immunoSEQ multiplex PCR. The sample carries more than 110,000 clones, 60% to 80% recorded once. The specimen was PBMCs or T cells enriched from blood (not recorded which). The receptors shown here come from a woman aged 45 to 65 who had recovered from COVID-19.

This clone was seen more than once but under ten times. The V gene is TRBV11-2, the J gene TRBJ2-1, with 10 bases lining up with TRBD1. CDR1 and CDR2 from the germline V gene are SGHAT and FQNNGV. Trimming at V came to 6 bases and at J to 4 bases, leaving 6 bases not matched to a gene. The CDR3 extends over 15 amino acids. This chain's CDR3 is CASSRWDRGYNEQFF. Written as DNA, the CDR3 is TGTGCCAGCAGTCGCTGGGACAGGGGATACAATGAGCAGTTCTTC.

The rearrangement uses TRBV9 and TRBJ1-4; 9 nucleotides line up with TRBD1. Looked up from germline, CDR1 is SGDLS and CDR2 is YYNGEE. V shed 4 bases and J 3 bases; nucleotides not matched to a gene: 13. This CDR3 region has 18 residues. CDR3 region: CASSPMRTGVDANEKLFF. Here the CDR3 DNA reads TGTGCCAGCAGCCCTATGAGGACAGGGGTGGATGCTAATGAAAAACTGTTTTTT.

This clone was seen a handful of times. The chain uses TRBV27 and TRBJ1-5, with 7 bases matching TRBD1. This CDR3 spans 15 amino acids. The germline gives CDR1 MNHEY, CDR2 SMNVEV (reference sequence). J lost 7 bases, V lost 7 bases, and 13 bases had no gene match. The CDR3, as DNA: TGTGCCAGCAAGAAGACAGAATCCAGGGGGCAGCCCCAGCATTTT. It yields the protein CASKKTESRGQPQHF.

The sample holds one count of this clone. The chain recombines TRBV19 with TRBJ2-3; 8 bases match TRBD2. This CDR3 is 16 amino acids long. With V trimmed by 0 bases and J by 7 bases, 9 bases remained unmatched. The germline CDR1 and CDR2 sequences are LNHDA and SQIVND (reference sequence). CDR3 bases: TGTGCCAGTAGTATAGAAGGAGTGACTAGCGTGTATACGCAGTATTTT. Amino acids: CASSIEGVTSVYTQYF.

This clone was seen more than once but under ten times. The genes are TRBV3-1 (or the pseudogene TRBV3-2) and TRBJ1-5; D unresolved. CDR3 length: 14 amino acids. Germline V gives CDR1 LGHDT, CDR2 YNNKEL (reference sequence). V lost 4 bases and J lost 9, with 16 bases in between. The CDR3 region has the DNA TGTGCCAGCAGCCCGAGAGGGCTATCTGGGCCCCAGCATTTT. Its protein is CASSPRGLSGPQHF.

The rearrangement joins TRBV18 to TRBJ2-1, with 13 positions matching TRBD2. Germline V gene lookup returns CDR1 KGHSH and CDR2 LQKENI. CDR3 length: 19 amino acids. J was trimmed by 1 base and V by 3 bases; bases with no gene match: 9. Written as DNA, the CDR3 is TGTGCCAGCTCACCTGGACTAGCGGGGGACCCGGGGTCCTACAATGAGCAGTTCTTC. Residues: CASSPGLAGDPGSYNEQFF.

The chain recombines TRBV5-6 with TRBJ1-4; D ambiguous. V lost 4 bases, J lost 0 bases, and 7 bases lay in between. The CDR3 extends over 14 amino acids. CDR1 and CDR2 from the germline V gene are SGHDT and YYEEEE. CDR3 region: CASSTIATNEKLFF. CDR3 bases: TGTGCCAGCAGCACTATTGCAACTAATGAAAAACTGTTTTTT.

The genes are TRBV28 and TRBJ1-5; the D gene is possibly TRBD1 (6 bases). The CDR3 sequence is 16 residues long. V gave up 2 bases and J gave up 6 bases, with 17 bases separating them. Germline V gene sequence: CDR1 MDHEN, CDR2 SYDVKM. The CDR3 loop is CASSLRGGHKTQPQHF. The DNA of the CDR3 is TGTGCCAGCAGTTTAAGGGGGGGCCATAAGACTCAGCCCCAGCATTTT. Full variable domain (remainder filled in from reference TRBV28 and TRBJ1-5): DVKVTQSSRYLVKRTGEKVFLECVQDMDHENMFWYRQDPGLGLRLIYFSYDVKMKEKGDIPEGYSVSREKKERFSLILESASTNQTSMYLCASSLRGGHKTQPQHFGDGTRLSIL.

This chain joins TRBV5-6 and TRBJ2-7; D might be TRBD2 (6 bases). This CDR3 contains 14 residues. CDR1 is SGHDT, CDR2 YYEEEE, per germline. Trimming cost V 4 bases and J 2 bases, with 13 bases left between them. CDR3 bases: TGTGCCAGCAGCCCGGGACTCAACACCTACGAGCAGTACTTC. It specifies CASSPGLNTYEQYF.

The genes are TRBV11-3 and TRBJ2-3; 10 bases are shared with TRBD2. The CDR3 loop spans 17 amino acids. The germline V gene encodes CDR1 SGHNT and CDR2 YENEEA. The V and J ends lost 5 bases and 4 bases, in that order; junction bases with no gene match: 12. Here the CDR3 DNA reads TGTGCCAGCAGCAATCGGGCTAGCGGGAGTCGGTCAGATACGCAGTATTTT. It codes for CASSNRASGSRSDTQYF. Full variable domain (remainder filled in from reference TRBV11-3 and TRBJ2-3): EAGVVQSPRYKIIEKKQPVAFWCNPISGHNTLYWYLQNLGQGPELLIRYENEEAVDDSQLPKDRFSAERLKGVDSTLKIQPAELGDSAVYLCASSNRASGSRSDTQYFGPGTRLTVL.

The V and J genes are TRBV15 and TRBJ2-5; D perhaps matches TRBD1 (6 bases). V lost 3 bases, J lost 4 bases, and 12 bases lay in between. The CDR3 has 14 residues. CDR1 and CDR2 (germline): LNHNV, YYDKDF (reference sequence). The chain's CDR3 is CATSRGHSGETQYF. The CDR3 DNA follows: TGTGCCACCAGCAGGGGACATTCCGGAGAGACCCAGTACTTC.

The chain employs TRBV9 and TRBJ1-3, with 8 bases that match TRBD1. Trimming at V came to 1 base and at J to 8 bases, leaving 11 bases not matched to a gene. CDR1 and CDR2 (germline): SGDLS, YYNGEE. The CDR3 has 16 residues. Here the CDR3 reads CASSVPFTGGDYTIYF. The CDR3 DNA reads TGTGCCAGCAGCGTACCGTTCACAGGGGGGGATTACACCATATATTTT.

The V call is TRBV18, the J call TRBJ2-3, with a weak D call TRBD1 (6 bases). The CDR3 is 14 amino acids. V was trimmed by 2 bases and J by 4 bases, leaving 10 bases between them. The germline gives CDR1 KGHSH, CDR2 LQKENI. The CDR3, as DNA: TGTGCCAGCTCACCAAACAGGGTGGCAGATACGCAGTATTTT. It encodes CASSPNRVADTQYF.

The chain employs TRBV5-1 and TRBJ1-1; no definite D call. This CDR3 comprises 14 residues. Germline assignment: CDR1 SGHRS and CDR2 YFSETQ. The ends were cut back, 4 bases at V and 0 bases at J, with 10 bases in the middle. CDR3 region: CASSVQNLNTEAFF. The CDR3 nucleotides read TGCGCCAGCAGCGTACAGAACTTGAACACTGAAGCTTTCTTT.

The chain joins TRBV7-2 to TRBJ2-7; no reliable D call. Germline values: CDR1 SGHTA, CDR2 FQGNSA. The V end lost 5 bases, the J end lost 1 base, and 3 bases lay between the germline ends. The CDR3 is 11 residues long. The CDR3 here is CASSESYEQYF. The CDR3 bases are TGTGCCAGCAGCGAGTCCTACGAGCAGTACTTC. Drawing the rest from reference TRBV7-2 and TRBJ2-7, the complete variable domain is GAGVSQSPSNKVTEKGKDVELRCDPISGHTALYWYRQSLGQGLEFLIYFQGNSAPDKSGLPSDRFSAERTGGSVSTLTIQRTQQEDSAVYLCASSESYEQYFGPGTRLTVT.

The CDR3 sequence is CASSLEAGVPYNEQFF. CDR3 nucleotides: TGTGCCAGCAGCTTAGAAGCGGGAGTGCCCTACAATGAGCAGTTCTTC. The chain recombines TRBV7-2 with TRBJ2-1, with TRBD2 identical over 8 bases. This CDR3 region has 16 residues. Germline trimming cut 1 base from V and 2 bases from J; bases unmatched to any gene: 4. CDR1 is SGHTA and CDR2 is FQGNSA in the germline V gene.

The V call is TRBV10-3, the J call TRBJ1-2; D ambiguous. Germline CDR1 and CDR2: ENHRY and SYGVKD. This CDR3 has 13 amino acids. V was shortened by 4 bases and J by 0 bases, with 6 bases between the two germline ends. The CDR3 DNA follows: TGTGCCATCAGTGCCGACTCTAACTATGGCTACACCTTC. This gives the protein CAISADSNYGYTF.

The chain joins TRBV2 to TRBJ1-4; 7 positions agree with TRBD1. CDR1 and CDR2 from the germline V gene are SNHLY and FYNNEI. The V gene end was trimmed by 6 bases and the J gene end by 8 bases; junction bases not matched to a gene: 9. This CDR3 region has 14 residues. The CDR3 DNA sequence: TGTGCCAGCAGAGATTCAGGGGGTGGCGAAAAACTGTTTTTT. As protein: CASRDSGGGEKLFF.

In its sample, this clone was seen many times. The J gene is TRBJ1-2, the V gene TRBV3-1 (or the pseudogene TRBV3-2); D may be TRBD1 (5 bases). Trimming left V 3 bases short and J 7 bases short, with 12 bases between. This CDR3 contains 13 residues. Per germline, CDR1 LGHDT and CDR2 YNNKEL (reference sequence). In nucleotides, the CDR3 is TGTGCCAGCAGCCAGGACATTTCGGTTGGCTACACCTTC. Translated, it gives CASSQDISVGYTF.

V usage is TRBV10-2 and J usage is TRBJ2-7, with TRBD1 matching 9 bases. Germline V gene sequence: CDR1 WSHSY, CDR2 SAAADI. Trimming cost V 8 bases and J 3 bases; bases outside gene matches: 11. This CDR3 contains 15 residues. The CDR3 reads CASANGQGIIYEQYF. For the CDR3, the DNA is TGCGCCAGCGCAAACGGACAGGGGATAATCTACGAGCAGTACTTC.

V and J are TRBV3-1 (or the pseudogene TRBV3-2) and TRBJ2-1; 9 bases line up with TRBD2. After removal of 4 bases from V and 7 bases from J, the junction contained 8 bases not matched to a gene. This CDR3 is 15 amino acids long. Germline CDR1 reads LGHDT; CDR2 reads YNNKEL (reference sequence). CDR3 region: CASSPTGRGGNEQFF. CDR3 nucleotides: TGTGCCAGCAGCCCCACTGGGCGGGGGGGGAATGAGCAGTTCTTC.

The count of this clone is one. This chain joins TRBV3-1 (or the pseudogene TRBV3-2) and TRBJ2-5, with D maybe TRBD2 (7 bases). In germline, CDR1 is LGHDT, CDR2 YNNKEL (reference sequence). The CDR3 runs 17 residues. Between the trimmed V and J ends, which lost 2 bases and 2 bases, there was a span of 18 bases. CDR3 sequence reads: CASSQRGKGGPQETQYF. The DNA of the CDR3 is TGTGCCAGCAGCCAACGGGGCAAGGGGGGGCCTCAAGAGACCCAGTACTTC.

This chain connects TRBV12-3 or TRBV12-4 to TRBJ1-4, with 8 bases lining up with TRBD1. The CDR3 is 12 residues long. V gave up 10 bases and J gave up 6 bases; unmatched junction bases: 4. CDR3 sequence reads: CAIGQGDEKLFF. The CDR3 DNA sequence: TGTGCCATCGGACAGGGCGATGAAAAACTGTTTTTT.

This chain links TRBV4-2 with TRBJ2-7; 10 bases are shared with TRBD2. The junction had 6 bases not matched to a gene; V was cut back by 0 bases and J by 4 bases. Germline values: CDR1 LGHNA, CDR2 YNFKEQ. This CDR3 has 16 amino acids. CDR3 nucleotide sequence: TGTGCCAGCAGCCAAGACCTAGCGGGAGTTAAATACGAGCAGTACTTC. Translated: CASSQDLAGVKYEQYF.

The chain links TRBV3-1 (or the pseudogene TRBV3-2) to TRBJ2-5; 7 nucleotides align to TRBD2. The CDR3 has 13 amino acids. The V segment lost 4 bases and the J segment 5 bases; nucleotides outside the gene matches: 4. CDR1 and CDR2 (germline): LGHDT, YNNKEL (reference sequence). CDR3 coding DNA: TGTGCCAGCAGCCGCGGGAGTGGGGAGACCCAGTACTTC. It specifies CASSRGSGETQYF.

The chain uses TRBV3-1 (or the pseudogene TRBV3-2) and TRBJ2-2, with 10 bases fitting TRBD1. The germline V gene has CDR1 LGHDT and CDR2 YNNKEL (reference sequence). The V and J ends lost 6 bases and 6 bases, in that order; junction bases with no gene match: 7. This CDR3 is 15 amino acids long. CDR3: CASSGGQGYPGELFF. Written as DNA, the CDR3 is TGTGCCAGCAGTGGGGGACAGGGGTACCCCGGGGAGCTGTTTTTT.

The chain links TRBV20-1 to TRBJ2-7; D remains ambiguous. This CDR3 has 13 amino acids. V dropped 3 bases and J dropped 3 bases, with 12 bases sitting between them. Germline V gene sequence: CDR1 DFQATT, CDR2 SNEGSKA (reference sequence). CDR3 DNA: TGCAGTGCTAGTACTTACCTCGGCTACGAGCAGTACTTC. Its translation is CSASTYLGYEQYF.